There are many counts of the clone carrying this T cell receptor (beta chain). What it recognizes is unknown. CDR3 length: 16 residues. V was shortened by 2 bases and J by 8 bases, with 21 bases between the two germline ends. CDR1 and CDR2 (germline): ENHRY, SYGVKD. Described time point: pre-sensitization, week 0. Described treatment: therapeutic diphenylcyclopropenone sensitization with weekly scalp DPC. These data originate in a study of human T cells and chemical hapten exposure. Looking at the study overall: During the approximately 25-week study period, patients had diphenylcyclopropenone applied to the scalp every week. Patients, chiefly female, had alopecia areata, totalis or universalis. General observations from the study: Significantly more large CDR3 similarity clusters arose among expanded TCRs than among controls.

TCRdb re-derived calls from the RACE reads in MiXCR, one entry per CDR3 protein. The sample contains under 110,000 distinct CDR3 sequences, less than 15% of which appear only once. The sequencing here drew on whole blood, taken in connection with sensitization to the hapten diphenylcyclopropenone (DPC). V is TRBV10-3 and J is TRBJ1-2, with a possible D match to TRBD1 (6 bases). This TCR derives from a woman in her 50s with alopecia areata. Some clones in this sample may be carry-over from other donors' samples. The CDR3 spells CAISEPTQGYLGGYTF. The CDR3 DNA sequence: TGTGCCATCAGTGAGCCTACACAGGGCTACCTTGGAGGCTACACCTTC.